This record looks at one T cell receptor beta chain sequence and its context. No antigen is known for it. These data belong to a study of T cell responses to AZD1222 COVID-19 vaccine. Per the germline V gene, CDR1 is SEHNR and CDR2 is FQNEAQ (reference sequence). The CDR3 length is 16 residues. Trimming cost V 5 bases and J 2 bases; bases outside gene matches: 7. The protocol was immunoSEQ multiplex PCR, while the TCRdb copy is restricted to in-frame clones and leaves out a portion. The data contain approximately 150,000 clones, 80% to 95% of them seen just once; the ten biggest clones take up roughly 4%. Findings and caveats of the study: Donor demographics were predominantly white British with a female majority; clonal diversity may be underestimated. Spike was spanned by vaccine-associated CD4 TCRs, which were dominant at 160-218 and 743-854. All repertoire sampling was performed exclusively after the peak T cell response.

V and J are TRBV7-9 and TRBJ2-2; 8 nucleotides align to TRBD1. The source is an adult who received the AZD1222 COVID-19 vaccine. The input for sequencing was peripheral blood, taken 28 days after the second AZD1222 dose. CDR3 coding DNA: TGTGCCAGCAGCCCTGACAGGGGAAGAAACACCGGGGAGCTGTTTTTT. It codes for CASSPDRGRNTGELFF.